A selection of T cell receptor beta chains follows, all from one sample in a study of CD8+ T cells in alopecia areata. Produced via immunoSEQ multiplex PCR; TCRdb's table is partial and in-frame only. The sample carries more than 150,000 clones, 50% to 60% recorded once. Material: CD4+ T cells sorted from blood, obtained at week 4, from a patient treated with tofacitinib. The receptors originated from a human donor with alopecia areata. Both conserved end residues are part of each CDR3. The D gene is left open where the match is weak. Rows give clone size only sometimes, using once, few, many, or a class for an expanded clone.

j_call,cdr3_length,clone_size,v_call,d_call,cdr3_nt,cdr3_aa
TRBJ2-7,9,few,TRBV29-1,-,TGCAGCGTTGACCCCGAGCAGTACTTC,CSVDPEQYF
TRBJ2-3,15,-,TRBV5-1,TRBD2,TGCGCCAGCCAGGGACTAGCGGCCGCGGCGGATACGCAGTATTTT,CASQGLAAAADTQYF
TRBJ2-5,16,few,TRBV7-2,TRBD2,TGTGCCAGCAGCCGGGGCAGCGGGGGGCCCCGAGAGACCCAGTACTTC,CASSRGSGGPRETQYF
TRBJ1-4,15,few,TRBV6-1,TRBD1,TGTGCCAGCAGAGGGGACAGACTCGAGATTGAAAAACTGTTTTTT,CASRGDRLEIEKLFF
TRBJ1-1,17,-,TRBV25-1,-,TGTGCCAGCAGTGCTTTACGGGGGCGGGAAGGAGGCACTGAAGCTTTCTTT,CASSALRGREGGTEAFF
TRBJ1-2,11,few,TRBV20-1,-,TGCAGTGCTAGAGGTCCGGGAGGCTACACCTTC,CSARGPGGYTF
TRBJ2-3,13,-,TRBV7-2,-,TGTGCCAGCAGGCCGGGGCAAACAGATACGCAGTATTTT,CASRPGQTDTQYF
TRBJ2-5,15,-,TRBV7-2,-,TGTGCCAGCAGCCAAAGGGGAGTTAATCAAGAGACCCAGTACTTC,CASSQRGVNQETQYF
TRBJ2-5,14,-,TRBV7-7,TRBD1,TGTGCTAGCAGCTTAGGGACAGGGAAAGAGACCCAGTACTTC,CASSLGTGKETQYF
TRBJ1-2,11,-,TRBV30,-,TGTGCCTGGAGTGTACGTTATGGCTACACCTTC,CAWSVRYGYTF
TRBJ1-6,13,-,TRBV4-1,-,TGCGCCAGCAGCCAGCAGTTGAATTCACCCCTCCACTTT,CASSQQLNSPLHF
TRBJ1-1,13,-,TRBV2,-,TGTGCCAGCAAGAGGGGCGAGTTCAGTGAAGCTTTCTTT,CASKRGEFSEAFF
TRBJ2-5,17,-,TRBV4-2,TRBD2,TGTGCCAGCAGCCGCACAGGGACTAGCGGGAAACAAGAGACCCAGTACTTC,CASSRTGTSGKQETQYF
TRBJ2-5,15,-,TRBV2,TRBD2,TGTGCCAGCAGTGAACAGCGGGGGTACCAAGAGACCCAGTACTTC,CASSEQRGYQETQYF
TRBJ2-1,13,-,TRBV29-1,TRBD2,TGCAGCGCTGGGACTAGGACCTACAATGAGCAGTTCTTC,CSAGTRTYNEQFF
TRBJ2-7,15,-,TRBV4-2,-,TGTGCCAGCAGCCCCCGGGAGACTAAGGGCTACGAGCAGTACTTC,CASSPRETKGYEQYF
TRBJ2-7,12,-,TRBV7-6,-,TGTGCCAGCGGGCGAGTTGGGTACGAGCAGTACTTC,CASGRVGYEQYF
TRBJ1-2,15,-,TRBV4-1,TRBD1,TGCGCCAGCACCTACGGACAGGGGGATATTGATGGCTACACCTTC,CASTYGQGDIDGYTF
TRBJ2-3,14,-,TRBV5-4,-,TGTGCCAGCAGCCATAGGGGGAACACAGATACGCAGTATTTT,CASSHRGNTDTQYF
TRBJ2-3,16,-,TRBV19,TRBD2,TGTGCCAGTAGTACCGGACTAGCTCCATCCACAGATACGCAGTATTTT,CASSTGLAPSTDTQYF